This T cell receptor (beta chain) was retrieved from a study of blood T cell repertoires in COVID-19. On the study more broadly: Whether acute or convalescent, the COVID-19 samples came from the United States, Italy and Spain. The analysed material was cDNA or gDNA that came from T cells, B-cell-depleted T cells, or PBMCs.

The length of the CDR3 is 15 residues. CDR1 and CDR2 (germline): LNHDA, SQIVND (reference sequence). The J segment lost 3 bases and the V segment lost 6 bases, leaving 9 bases of the junction unmatched. In the source study's methods: Estimation of nucleated cell counts relied on the amplification of reference gene primers. Generated by immunoSEQ multiplex PCR, the TCRdb table keeps only in-frame clones and is missing some. V and J calls and clone size follow that table, whereas D and trimming were derived from the DNA. The data hold 200,000 or so clones, with around 90% observed a single time. The sequenced sample was peripheral blood. The J gene is TRBJ2-3, the V gene TRBV19; TRBD1 matches at 7 bases. This TCR came from a man aged 60-69 years who had recovered from COVID-19. CDR3 sequence: CASSPMTGKTDTQYF. The CDR3 nucleotides read TGTGCCAGTAGCCCGATGACAGGGAAAACAGATACGCAGTATTTT.